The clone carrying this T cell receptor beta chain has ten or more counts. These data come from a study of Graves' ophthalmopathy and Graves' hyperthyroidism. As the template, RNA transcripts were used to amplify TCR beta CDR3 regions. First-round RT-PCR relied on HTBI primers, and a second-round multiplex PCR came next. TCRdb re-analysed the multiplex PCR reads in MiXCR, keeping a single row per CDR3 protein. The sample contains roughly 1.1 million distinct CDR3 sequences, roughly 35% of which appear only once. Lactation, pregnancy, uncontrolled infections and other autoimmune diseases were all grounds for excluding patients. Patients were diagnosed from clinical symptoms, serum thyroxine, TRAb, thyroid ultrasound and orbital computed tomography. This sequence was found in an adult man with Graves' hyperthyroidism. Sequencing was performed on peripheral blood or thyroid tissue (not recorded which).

CDR3 sequence: CATSRTLSNQPQHF. The CDR3 DNA reads as TGTGCCACCAGCAGGACACTAAGCAATCAGCCCCAGCATTTT. The J gene is TRBJ1-5, the V gene TRBV24-1; weak D call: TRBD1 (5 bases). The V gene's germline CDR1 is KGHDR and CDR2 SFDVKD. The CDR3 loop spans 14 amino acids. V was clipped by 7 bases and J by 1 base, with 10 bases between them.